The sample holds many counts of the clone carrying this TCR beta chain. The entry originates in a study of neurological immune-mediated disorders. There are 15 residues in the CDR3. The V gene lost 6 bases and the J gene lost 3 bases, with 15 bases spanning the gap. Germline loops: CDR1 SGHRS, CDR2 YFSETQ. TCRdb ran MiXCR on the 5' RACE reads and lists one entry per CDR3 protein. Among under 11,000 distinct CDR3 sequences listed, 20% to 25% were seen once. The sample consisted of CD8+ T cells from blood. The receptor comes from a woman aged 40 to 49 with multiple sclerosis. The chain couples TRBV5-1 to TRBJ2-2; D possibly corresponds to TRBD1 (6 bases). CDR3 in amino acids: CASTLRDTDTGELFF. The CDR3 DNA reads as TGCGCCAGCACCCTTCGGGACACTGACACCGGGGAGCTGTTTTTT. Complete variable domain (other parts from reference TRBV5-1 and TRBJ2-2): KAGVTQTPRYLIKTRGQQVTLSCSPISGHRSVSWYQQTPGQGLQFLFEYFSETQRNKGNFPGRFSGRQFSNSRSEMNVSTLELGDSALYLCASTLRDTDTGELFFGEGSRLTVL.